This T cell receptor (beta chain) was obtained from a study of blood T cell repertoires in COVID-19. Overall study: PBMCs, B-cell-depleted T cells, or T cells provided the cDNA or gDNA that made up the material.

How the authors handled the data: From reference gene primer amplification, estimates of nucleated cell counts were derived. Clones were sequenced by immunoSEQ multiplex PCR, and TCRdb holds only the in-frame ones, with some missing. That table gives V, J and clone size, and the DNA gave D and trimming. The sample holds around 150,000 clones; 80% to 85% are singletons and the top ten take more than 3.5%. This CDR3 is built from 19 residues. Unmatched junction bases numbered 5, after V lost 2 bases and J lost 0 bases. In germline, CDR1 is SGHVS, CDR2 FNYEAQ. Sequencing was performed on peripheral blood. The receptor's source is a woman between 55 and 75 years old with acute or convalescent COVID-19. The V and J genes are TRBV7-6 and TRBJ2-3; TRBD2 matches 16 bases. The CDR3 DNA reads as TGTGCCAGCAGCTTACTGGGGACTAGCGGGAGGGCTAGCACAGATACGCAGTATTTT. This translates into CASSLLGTSGRASTDTQYF.